The 8 T cell receptor beta chains presented below share a single source sample, sequenced in a study of monozygotic twins with inflammatory bowel disease. For each CDR3 protein, TCRdb gives one entry from its re-call of the 5' RACE reads, without DNA. The table lists some 150,000 distinct CDR3 sequences. Sequenced: blood. These receptors were collected from a human donor with ulcerative colitis or Crohn's disease, or a healthy co-twin of an affected twin (not recorded which).

The chain is built from TRBV10-3 and TRBJ2-7. This CDR3 has 13 amino acids. The germline CDR1 and CDR2 sequences are ENHRY and SYGVKD. The CDR3: CAISEGHSYEQYF.

The chain combines TRBV5-1 with TRBJ2-7; TCRdb's D gene call, TRBD1, goes unchecked for lack of DNA. There are 15 residues in the CDR3. Germline V lookup: CDR1 SGHRS, CDR2 YFSETQ. This CDR3 is CASSWTRDSSYEQYF. The full variable domain, rest sourced from reference TRBV5-1 and TRBJ2-7, is KAGVTQTPRYLIKTRGQQVTLSCSPISGHRSVSWYQQTPGQGLQFLFEYFSETQRNKGNFPGRFSGRQFSNSRSEMNVSTLELGDSALYLCASSWTRDSSYEQYFGPGTRLTVT.

The gene calls are TRBV6-5 and TRBJ2-3; the TCRdb D gene call, TRBD1, has no DNA to confirm it. The CDR3 has 17 residues. Per the germline V gene, CDR1 is MNHEY and CDR2 is SVGAGI. This chain's CDR3 is CASSYPHRGTSTDTQYF.

The chain employs TRBV12-1 and TRBJ1-1; no DNA is available, so the TRBD1 call from TCRdb remains unchecked. TRBV12-1 is marked as a pseudogene. This CDR3 spans 15 amino acids. The CDR3 spells CASSFRGEKGTEAFF.

V gene TRBV20-1 combines with J gene TRBJ2-1; without DNA, the TCRdb call of TRBD2 cannot be checked. Germline loops: CDR1 DFQATT, CDR2 SNEGSKA (reference sequence). The CDR3 has 15 amino acids. The CDR3 spells CSARDDQRGYNEQFF.

The chain links TRBV20-1 to TRBJ2-5; with no DNA, the TCRdb D assignment of TRBD1 cannot be verified. The CDR3 is 12 amino acids. CDR1 is DFQATT, CDR2 SNEGSKA, per germline (reference sequence). The CDR3 reads CSATNRAQTQYF.

The CDR3 is CASSLPLSYNEQFF. The chain couples TRBV7-8 to TRBJ2-1. Germline CDR1 and CDR2: SGHVS and FQNEAQ. The CDR3 covers 14 residues.

The chain combines TRBV18 with TRBJ1-3. Looked up from germline, CDR1 is KGHSH and CDR2 is LQKENI. The CDR3 spans 18 residues. CDR3: CASSPPETVKNSGNTIYF.